This T cell receptor (beta chain) was sequenced during a study of CXCR3-negative and CXCR3-positive naive CD8 T cells. Findings and limits, study-wide: Researchers report that CXCR3-positive naive cells carry more hydrophobic TRB CDR3s than CXCR3-negative naive cells.

Naive CD8+ T lymphocytes were specified as CD45RO-CCR7+CD27+CD95-. Germline CDR1 SEHNR, CDR2 FQNEAQ (reference sequence). The length of the CDR3 is 14 residues. The TRB libraries of cDNA were built by UMI-labeled 5' RACE. Reprocessing the 5' RACE reads, TCRdb reports a single entry for every CDR3 protein and omits DNA. The ten most abundant clones cover approximately 0.8% of a sample with 50,000 to 65,000 distinct CDR3 sequences. About this clonotype: The antigen is undetermined.

This clonotype originated in a human donor in good health. Some clones in this sample may be carry-over from other donors' samples. Material: naive CXCR3+ CD8+ T cells from blood. Subset in this sample: CD45RO-CCR7+CD27+CD95- naive CD8+ T cells expressing CXCR3 (TNR3+). The chain links TRBV7-9 to TRBJ2-2; there is no DNA to check the TCRdb D call of TRBD1. The CDR3 reads CASSLAATEGELFF.